These T cell receptor beta chains were read from a single sample in a study of OX40 agonist ivuxolimab in advanced cancers. TCRdb keeps only in-frame clones here, not all; method: immunoSEQ multiplex PCR. The table includes over 50,000 clones, 70% to 90% detected once. Specimen: CD4+ or CD8+ T cells sorted from blood, collected in a trial of the OX40 agonist ivuxolimab. These receptors all stem from an adult with an advanced solid tumor such as melanoma, head and neck, liver or kidney cancer. The CDR3 runs from the conserved cysteine through the conserved F or W. D genes are given only for firm matches. Not all rows give a size; the values are once, few, many and, for expanded clones, a class.

j_call: TRBJ2-7
d_call: NA
v_call: TRBV21-1
clone_size: NA
cdr3_nt: TGTGCCAGCAGCCGAAAGGAGTGTGACAGGGGTCACGAGCAGTACTTC
cdr3_aa: CASSRKECDRGHEQYF

j_call: TRBJ2-4
d_call: NA
v_call: TRBV6-1
clone_size: NA
cdr3_nt: TGTGCCAGCAGCGATCGGGGTTTGCAGGGTCAGTACTTC
cdr3_aa: CASSDRGLQGQYF

j_call: TRBJ1-1
d_call: NA
v_call: TRBV5-1
clone_size: NA
cdr3_nt: TGCGCCAGCAGCTTGGGCTGGAGCACTGAAGCTTTCTTT
cdr3_aa: CASSLGWSTEAFF

j_call: TRBJ1-4
d_call: TRBD1
v_call: TRBV9
clone_size: NA
cdr3_nt: TGTGCCAGCAGCCGGGAGGACAGGGAAGGAAAACTGCTTTTT
cdr3_aa: CASSREDREGKLLF

j_call: TRBJ2-6
d_call: NA
v_call: TRBV9
clone_size: NA
cdr3_nt: TGTGCCAGCAGCGTAGCTGGAGGCTCTGGGGCCAACGTCCTGACTTTC
cdr3_aa: CASSVAGGSGANVLTF

j_call: TRBJ2-1
d_call: TRBD2
v_call: TRBV7-3
clone_size: NA
cdr3_nt: TGTGCCAGCAGCTCCCGGACTAGCGGGGGACGGGATGAGCAGTTCTTC
cdr3_aa: CASSSRTSGGRDEQFF

j_call: TRBJ1-5
d_call: NA
v_call: TRBV6-5
clone_size: NA
cdr3_nt: TGTGCCAGCAGTCCCTCCGACGCAGCGCAGCCCCAGCATTTT
cdr3_aa: CASSPSDAAQPQHF

j_call: TRBJ1-3
d_call: NA
v_call: TRBV5-1
clone_size: NA
cdr3_nt: TGCGCCAGCAGCTTGGGCGGCAGTAACTCTGGAAACACCATATATTTT
cdr3_aa: CASSLGGSNSGNTIYF

j_call: TRBJ2-7
d_call: NA
v_call: TRBV14
clone_size: NA
cdr3_nt: TGTGCCAGCAGCCAAGAATGGACGGACTCCTACGAGCAGTACTTC
cdr3_aa: CASSQEWTDSYEQYF

j_call: TRBJ2-3
d_call: NA
v_call: TRBV18
clone_size: NA
cdr3_nt: TGTGCCAGCTCACCCCAATCGAAAGATACGCAGTATTTT
cdr3_aa: CASSPQSKDTQYF

j_call: TRBJ1-5
d_call: NA
v_call: TRBV19
clone_size: NA
cdr3_nt: TGTGCCAGTACCCCCTTTGGAGGCAATGGTGGCAATCAGCCCCAGCATTTT
cdr3_aa: CASTPFGGNGGNQPQHF

j_call: TRBJ1-1
d_call: TRBD1
v_call: TRBV11-2
clone_size: NA
cdr3_nt: TGTGCCAGCTTACTGACAGGGGGGGCTGAAGCTTTCTTT
cdr3_aa: CASLLTGGAEAFF

j_call: TRBJ2-2
d_call: NA
v_call: TRBV6-1
clone_size: NA
cdr3_nt: TGTGCCAGCAGAACATCGAACACCGGGGAGCTGTTTTTT
cdr3_aa: CASRTSNTGELFF

j_call: TRBJ2-1
d_call: TRBD2
v_call: TRBV2
clone_size: NA
cdr3_nt: TGTGCCAGCACCCGGCTTATAGCGGGAGGGTCTGATGAGCAGTTCTTC
cdr3_aa: CASTRLIAGGSDEQFF

j_call: TRBJ2-1
d_call: NA
v_call: TRBV15
clone_size: few
cdr3_nt: TGTGCCACCAGCGACCGGGACAATGAGCAGTTCTTC
cdr3_aa: CATSDRDNEQFF

j_call: TRBJ2-4
d_call: NA
v_call: TRBV10-2
clone_size: NA
cdr3_nt: TGCGCCAGCCATACTGGAGGGCGGGCCAAAAACATTCAGTACTTC
cdr3_aa: CASHTGGRAKNIQYF

j_call: TRBJ2-2
d_call: TRBD2
v_call: TRBV6-5
clone_size: NA
cdr3_nt: TGTGCCAGCAGTTACGGAGCGGGGGTCGGGGAGCTGTTTTTT
cdr3_aa: CASSYGAGVGELFF

j_call: TRBJ1-1
d_call: NA
v_call: TRBV5-1
clone_size: once
cdr3_nt: TGCGCCAGCAGCTTGGGAGAGGGCCATGGGGCCACTGAAGCTTTCTTT
cdr3_aa: CASSLGEGHGATEAFF

j_call: TRBJ1-1
d_call: NA
v_call: TRBV7-3
clone_size: NA
cdr3_nt: TGTGCCAGCAGCACAAATAAGAACACTGAAGCTTTCTTT
cdr3_aa: CASSTNKNTEAFF

j_call: TRBJ2-7
d_call: TRBD1
v_call: TRBV6-6
clone_size: few
cdr3_nt: TGTGCCAGCAGTTATTCGAACGGACAGGCGAAGCAGTACTTC
cdr3_aa: CASSYSNGQAKQYF

j_call: TRBJ2-7
d_call: TRBD2
v_call: TRBV5-1
clone_size: NA
cdr3_nt: TGCGCCAGCAGCTTGGTTAGCGGGAGGACCTACGAGCAGTACTTC
cdr3_aa: CASSLVSGRTYEQYF

j_call: TRBJ1-2
d_call: NA
v_call: TRBV6-5
clone_size: once
cdr3_nt: TGTGCCAGCAGGCAGGGGTCACTCTATGGCTACACCTTC
cdr3_aa: CASRQGSLYGYTF

j_call: TRBJ2-2
d_call: NA
v_call: TRBV11-2
clone_size: NA
cdr3_nt: TGTGCCAGCAGCTTCGGTGGGGGGGCGACCACCGGGGAGCTGTTTTTT
cdr3_aa: CASSFGGGATTGELFF

j_call: TRBJ2-2
d_call: NA
v_call: TRBV19
clone_size: once
cdr3_nt: TGTGCCAGTAGTCCTGGACACAGGAACACCGGGGAGCTGTTTTTT
cdr3_aa: CASSPGHRNTGELFF

j_call: TRBJ1-4
d_call: NA
v_call: TRBV18
clone_size: NA
cdr3_nt: TGTGCCAGCTCACCACAGGGGACTCAAACGAATGAAAAACTGTTTTTT
cdr3_aa: CASSPQGTQTNEKLFF

j_call: TRBJ2-6
d_call: NA
v_call: TRBV5-1
clone_size: NA
cdr3_nt: TGCGCCAGCAGCTCCGCAGGGGGGGCAGGGGCCAACGTCCTGACTTTC
cdr3_aa: CASSSAGGAGANVLTF